The 28 T cell receptor beta chains reported below all come from one sample, sequenced in a study of blood T cell repertoires in COVID-19. Sequencing used immunoSEQ multiplex PCR; TCRdb keeps in-frame clones, though not all of them. The sample lists under 300,000 clones, around 83% occurring once. The specimen sequenced was peripheral blood. Receptors originate from a man younger than 40 who had recovered from COVID-19.

In regard to this clone: Germline is not matched at one junction end, which may reflect a read error. V gene TRBV9 combines with J gene TRBJ2-1; possibly TRBD2 for D (6 bases). Looked up from germline, CDR1 is SGDLS and CDR2 is YYNGEE. The CDR3 covers 12 residues. The CDR3 nucleotides are TGTGCCAGCAGGAGAGACCGGGACTCACTGATCTTC. Encoded protein: CASRRDRDSLIF.

The chain recombines TRBV5-1 with TRBJ2-3; perhaps TRBD1 as D (6 bases). CDR3 length equals 14 residues. V was clipped by 1 base and J by 11 bases, with 17 bases between them. CDR1 SGHRS and CDR2 YFSETQ come from the germline V gene. CDR3 nucleotide sequence: TGCGCCAGCAGCTTGTGGGCAGGGGACATCGGGCAGTATTTT. Its protein product is CASSLWAGDIGQYF. Supplemented by reference TRBV5-1 and TRBJ2-3, the full variable domain reads KAGVTQTPRYLIKTRGQQVTLSCSPISGHRSVSWYQQTPGQGLQFLFEYFSETQRNKGNFPGRFSGRQFSNSRSEMNVSTLELGDSALYLCASSLWAGDIGQYFGPGTRLTVL.

J is TRBJ2-1 and V is TRBV10-1; TRBD2 is a possible D gene (6 bases). The CDR3 spans 15 residues. Germline V lookup: CDR1 WNHNN, CDR2 SYGVQD (reference sequence). V dropped 2 bases and J dropped 3 bases, with 11 bases sitting between them. The DNA for the CDR3 is TGCGCCAGCAGTGAGACGTCCGGGGGCTACAATGAGCAGTTCTTC. Translation: CASSETSGGYNEQFF.

The rearrangement joins TRBV6-5 to TRBJ1-2; no firm D call. This CDR3 has 15 amino acids. CDR1 and CDR2 (germline): MNHEY, SVGAGI. The ends were cut back, 9 bases at V and 0 bases at J, with 17 bases in the middle. Written as DNA, the CDR3 is TGTGCCAGTTCTCGCGACGGCGGGGCTAACTATGGCTACACCTTC. The encoded protein is CASSRDGGANYGYTF.

The rearrangement uses TRBV4-2 and TRBJ1-1, with D tentatively TRBD1 (6 bases). The V gene lost 3 bases and the J gene lost 2 bases, with 10 bases spanning the gap. The CDR3 spans 14 residues. The germline gives CDR1 LGHNA, CDR2 YNFKEQ. CDR3 in amino acids: CASSQGHLNTEAFF. The CDR3 nucleotides are TGTGCCAGCAGCCAGGGACACCTTAACACTGAAGCTTTCTTT.

The chain links TRBV7-3 to TRBJ2-2, with D possibly matching TRBD2 (6 bases). From germline, CDR1 is SGHTA and CDR2 FQGTGA. The CDR3 is 15 residues long. Trimming shortened V by 6 bases and J by 7 bases, and 18 bases separated the two germline ends. The CDR3 DNA is TGTGCCAGCAGAGCGGGCTCTGCTCGTGTCGGGGAGCTGTTTTTT. It specifies CASRAGSARVGELFF.

The rearrangement joins TRBV4-2 to TRBJ2-1, with 9 nucleotides matching TRBD2. The trim removed 1 base at V and 4 bases at J, leaving 8 bases unmatched. Germline loops: CDR1 LGHNA, CDR2 YNFKEQ. The CDR3 has 17 residues. CDR3 sequence: CASSQGFGGGAYNEQFF. CDR3 nucleotide sequence: TGTGCCAGCAGCCAAGGTTTTGGCGGGGGGGCGTACAATGAGCAGTTCTTC.

This rearrangement joins TRBV10-2 to TRBJ1-2, with 7 positions matching TRBD1. V lost 4 bases to trimming and J lost 2 bases; unmatched junction nucleotides: 4. Germline loops: CDR1 WSHSY, CDR2 SAAADI. This CDR3 is built from 14 residues. The CDR3 is CASSGDSVNYGYTF. CDR3 coding DNA: TGCGCCAGCAGTGGGGACAGTGTAAACTATGGCTACACCTTC.

The chain has TRBV7-9 and TRBJ1-1; D is unclear. Germline-derived CDR1 and CDR2 are SEHNR and FQNEAQ (reference sequence). The V gene lost 5 bases and the J gene lost 4 bases, with 11 bases spanning the gap. This CDR3 is built from 13 residues. As DNA, the CDR3 is TGTGCCAGCAGCCCGATCACACGCACTGAAGCTTTCTTT. Protein product: CASSPITRTEAFF.

The rearrangement joins TRBV12-3 or TRBV12-4 to TRBJ1-1; D might be TRBD1 (6 bases). CDR3 length: 13 residues. Trimming cost V 9 bases and J 1 base, with 12 bases left between them. The CDR3 protein is CASAQGRNTEAFF. The DNA of the CDR3 is TGTGCCAGTGCGCAGGGGAGGAACACTGAAGCTTTCTTT.

This chain uses TRBV14 with TRBJ1-2; no firm D call. Trimming cost V 5 bases and J 1 base, with 8 bases left between them. Germline V gene lookup returns CDR1 SGHDN and CDR2 FVKESK. The CDR3 runs 13 residues. CDR3 loop: CASSADVNYGYTF. The CDR3 nucleotides are TGTGCCAGCAGCGCAGATGTTAACTATGGCTACACCTTC.

The chain joins TRBV19 to TRBJ1-2; D gene ambiguous. The ends were cut back, 1 base at V and 4 bases at J, with 10 bases in the middle. Germline-derived CDR1 and CDR2 are LNHDA and SQIVND (reference sequence). There are 14 residues in the CDR3. The DNA for the CDR3 is TGTGCCAGTAGTATAGCGCAGGCCGCCTATGGCTACACCTTC. The encoded protein is CASSIAQAAYGYTF.

In nucleotides, the CDR3 is TGTGCCAGCAGTTTGCCCCCGGGGGGCGAGGGTTCACCCCTCCACTTT. Residues: CASSLPPGGEGSPLHF. The chain employs TRBV6-2 or TRBV6-3 and TRBJ1-6, with D tentatively TRBD1 (6 bases). From germline, CDR1 is MNHEY and CDR2 SVGEGT. Trimming left V 4 bases short and J 9 bases short, with 19 bases between. The CDR3 covers 16 residues.

CDR3 bases: TGTGCCAGCAGCCCCGTGGACAGGACTGAGCAGTTCTTC. Protein: CASSPVDRTEQFF. V usage is TRBV11-3 and J usage is TRBJ2-1, with 7 bases aligning to TRBD1. The CDR3 runs 13 residues. The germline gives CDR1 SGHNT, CDR2 YENEEA. J lost 9 bases, V lost 5 bases, and 7 bases had no gene match.

V gene TRBV19 combines with J gene TRBJ1-1, with 7 bases lining up with TRBD1. The CDR3 is made up of 15 amino acids. With V trimmed by 4 bases and J by 10 bases, 15 bases remained unmatched. The V gene's germline CDR1 is LNHDA and CDR2 SQIVND (reference sequence). This CDR3 reads CASSSRDSHEIGAFF. CDR3 in DNA: TGTGCCAGTAGTAGCAGGGACAGCCACGAGATTGGAGCTTTCTTT.

This clone was seen only once. The chain recombines TRBV6-1 with TRBJ2-3, with D perhaps TRBD1 (5 bases). This CDR3 spans 18 amino acids. V was clipped by 0 bases and J by 0 bases, with 16 bases between them. Germline CDR1 and CDR2: MNHNS and SASEGT. The DNA for the CDR3 is TGTGCCAGCAGTGAAGCGCTTTTGGGGCAATCTAGCACAGATACGCAGTATTTT. This gives the protein CASSEALLGQSSTDTQYF.

The chain carries TRBV19 and TRBJ1-4; possible D gene TRBD1, 6 bases. The CDR3 is 16 amino acids. V was pared by 3 bases and J by 8 bases, with 19 bases between. Looked up from germline, CDR1 is LNHDA and CDR2 is SQIVND (reference sequence). CDR3 nucleotides: TGTGCCAGTAGTATCTCGGACAGAGGGTTTACCGAAAAACTGTTTTTT. This sequence encodes CASSISDRGFTEKLFF.

This clone was seen once. The V and J genes are TRBV23-1 and TRBJ1-4, with 9 positions matching TRBD1. TRBV23-1 is an ORF; its function is uncertain. This CDR3 spans 17 amino acids. The V and J ends lost 10 bases and 0 bases, in that order; junction bases with no gene match: 12. This chain's CDR3 is CANQPDRDRATNEKLFF. The CDR3 nucleotides are TGCGCCAACCAACCCGACCGGGACAGGGCAACTAATGAAAAACTGTTTTTT.

V usage is TRBV7-6 and J usage is TRBJ2-1; D is perhaps TRBD1 (6 bases). The CDR3 has 15 amino acids. Looked up from germline, CDR1 is SGHVS and CDR2 is FNYEAQ. With 1 base removed from V and 0 bases from J, the gap between germline ends came to 7 bases. The CDR3 DNA sequence: TGTGCCAGCAGCTTAGGAGGGGGCTCCTACAATGAGCAGTTCTTC. The encoded protein is CASSLGGGSYNEQFF.

The chain is built from TRBV11-1 and TRBJ2-5; D perhaps matches TRBD2 (5 bases). Germline V gene lookup returns CDR1 SGHAT and CDR2 FQDESV (reference sequence). The CDR3 length is 15 residues. V lost 5 bases, J lost 5 bases, and 18 bases lay in between. In DNA, the CDR3 is TGTGCCAGCAGCCTCGATGAGGGCTGGTCGGAGACCCAGTACTTC. Translating gives CASSLDEGWSETQYF.

V and J are TRBV4-1 and TRBJ2-3; 11 nucleotides agree with TRBD2. The CDR3 is 15 residues long. The V gene's germline CDR1 is MGHRA and CDR2 YSYEKL. With V trimmed by 4 bases and J by 6 bases, 6 bases remained unmatched. CDR3 protein: CASSRLAGGSDTQYF. CDR3 DNA sequence: TGCGCCAGCAGCCGGTTAGCGGGGGGGTCGGATACGCAGTATTTT.

The J gene is TRBJ1-4, the V gene TRBV29-1; unclear D gene. The CDR3 is 12 amino acids. V gave up 6 bases and J gave up 4 bases, with 9 bases separating them. Looked up from germline, CDR1 is SQVTM and CDR2 is ANQGSEA. The CDR3 region is CSVTADNEKLFF. CDR3 coding DNA: TGCAGCGTAACAGCAGATAATGAAAAACTGTTTTTT.

This chain connects TRBV7-8 to TRBJ2-1; 11 bases match TRBD2. The CDR3 has 14 amino acids. Unmatched junction bases numbered 9, after V lost 11 bases and J lost 6 bases. The germline gives CDR1 SGHVS, CDR2 FQNEAQ. CDR3 in amino acids: CASRGTSGTNEQFF. The CDR3 DNA follows: TGTGCCTCCCGCGGGACTAGCGGTACCAATGAGCAGTTCTTC.

V usage is TRBV6-5 and J usage is TRBJ1-5; D ambiguous. V was cut by 6 bases and J by 0 bases, with 3 bases left in between. The germline gives CDR1 MNHEY, CDR2 SVGAGI. The CDR3 runs to 12 residues. The CDR3 spells CASSFSNQPQHF. CDR3 nucleotide sequence: TGTGCCAGCAGCTTTAGCAATCAGCCCCAGCATTTT.

This clone was found a few times. Other DNA sequences from this sample encode an identical CDR3 as well. The rearrangement joins TRBV6-2 or TRBV6-3 to TRBJ1-1; unclear D gene. With 1 base removed from V and 5 bases from J, the gap between germline ends came to 2 bases. The CDR3 extends over 11 amino acids. CDR1 is MNHEY and CDR2 is SVGEGT in the germline V gene. For the CDR3, the DNA is TGTGCCAGCAGTTACTTAACTGAAGCTTTCTTT. Protein: CASSYLTEAFF.

This clone turned up a few times. The chain is built from TRBV3-1 (or the pseudogene TRBV3-2) and TRBJ1-6; D is uncertain. The CDR3 consists of 13 residues. Germline CDR1 LGHDT, CDR2 YNNKEL (reference sequence). Trimming took 4 bases from V and 10 from J, leaving 11 bases between them. The CDR3 bases are TGTGCCAGCAGCCCGGGGATCGAGTCACCCCTCCACTTT. Translated, it gives CASSPGIESPLHF.

This rearrangement joins TRBV10-3 to TRBJ2-4; possibly TRBD2 for D (6 bases). V was pared by 1 base and J by 0 bases, with 16 bases between. Looked up from germline, CDR1 is ENHRY and CDR2 is SYGVKD. CDR3 length: 18 amino acids. The CDR3 reads CAISELQGGGQAKNIQYF. The CDR3 DNA follows: TGTGCCATCAGTGAGTTGCAGGGAGGTGGGCAAGCCAAAAACATTCAGTACTTC.

The chain uses TRBV2 and TRBJ1-2; a weak D match, TRBD1 (6 bases). The CDR3 loop spans 14 amino acids. The germline V gene encodes CDR1 SNHLY and CDR2 FYNNEI. With 7 bases removed from V and 4 bases from J, the gap between germline ends came to 16 bases. The CDR3 sequence is CASNDRPEVYGYTF. The CDR3, as DNA: TGTGCCAGCAATGACAGGCCGGAGGTCTATGGCTACACCTTC.